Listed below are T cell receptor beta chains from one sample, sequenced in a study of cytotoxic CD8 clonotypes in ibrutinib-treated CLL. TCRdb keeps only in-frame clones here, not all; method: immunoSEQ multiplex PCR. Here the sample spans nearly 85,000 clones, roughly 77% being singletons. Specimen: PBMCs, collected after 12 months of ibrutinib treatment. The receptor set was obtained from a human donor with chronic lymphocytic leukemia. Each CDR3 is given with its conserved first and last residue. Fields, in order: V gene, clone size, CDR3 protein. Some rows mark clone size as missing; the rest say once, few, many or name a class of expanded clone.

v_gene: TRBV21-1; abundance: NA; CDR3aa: CASSSQQGSTDTQYF
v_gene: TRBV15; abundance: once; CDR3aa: CATSRDLASGRETQYF
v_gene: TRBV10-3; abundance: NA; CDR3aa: CAIKSAENYGYTF
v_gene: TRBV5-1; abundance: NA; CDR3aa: CASSPQGGQGETQYF
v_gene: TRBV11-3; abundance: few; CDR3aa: CASSLDGDTEAFF
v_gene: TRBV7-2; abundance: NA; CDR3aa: CASSQPSGRHGELFF
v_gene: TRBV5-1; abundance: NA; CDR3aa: CASSLGALSGNTIYF
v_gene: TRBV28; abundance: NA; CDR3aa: CASSPAAGLPYEQYF
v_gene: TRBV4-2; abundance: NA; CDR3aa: CASTLGGGIEKLFF
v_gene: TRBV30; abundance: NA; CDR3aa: CAWEGSVYGYTF
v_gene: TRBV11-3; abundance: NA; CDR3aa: CASSPGETYEQYF
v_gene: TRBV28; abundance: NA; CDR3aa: CASMGTGRGDETQYF